This entry describes one T cell receptor (beta chain). The antigen it binds to is not known. Base qualities are missing; no much larger clone stands one base away. To prepare the library, the immunoSEQ multiplex PCR assay was applied. TCRdb took this table from immuneACCESS and kept in-frame rearrangements with V and J called. Such tables lack part of the clones; where checked against another copy, unresolved V genes explain under half of the gap, and the rest is unexplained. This sample lists around 91,000 clones; around nine tenths were detected once. Clones ranked in the top ten supply approximately 4.9% of the sample. The sample originates from a study of radiotherapy plus CTLA-4 blockade in lung cancer (dated by TCRdb to between 2018 and 2020). Notes on the research overall: Among enrolled patients, approximately 19% had an objective response and 25% to 35% reached disease control. General study outcomes and caveats: Early dynamic changes in blood T cell clones, together with increased serum interferon-beta after radiation, were reported as the strongest predictors of response. TCR clones derived from tumors expanded in peripheral blood after treatment with radiotherapy and ipilimumab.

Focal radiation therapy combined with CTLA-4 blockade (ipilimumab) was tested in patients with chemo-refractory metastatic non-small-cell lung cancer. The germline V end is reduced by 5 bases and the J end by 5 bases; junction bases left unmatched: 4. CDR1 and CDR2 are read off the germline V gene (reference sequence) as LNHDA and SQIVND. The CDR3 starts with the cysteine, ends with the phenylalanine, and has 13 residues. Only the CDR3 region is kept as DNA, spanning 39 bases read in frame from base 1. This sequence uses TRBV19 and TRBJ2-5; 8 middle bases align to TRBD1. The sequence was collected from a human donor with non-small cell lung cancer that progressed on radiotherapy plus ipilimumab. Sequenced material: peripheral blood, taken from a patient treated with radiotherapy plus ipilimumab. The CDR3 region reads CASSPRQGETQYF. The DNA sequence follows: TGTGCCAGTAGTCCACGACAGGGGGAGACCCAGTACTTC.